What follows is one T cell receptor (beta chain) and its context. This CDR3 has 14 amino acids. The V gene's germline CDR1 is MNHEY and CDR2 SMNVEV (reference sequence). Trimming removed 4 bases from V and 7 bases from J; junction bases left unmatched: 9. The sample originates from a study of shared clonotypes between healthy human individuals. Study in general: A donor's plate count was three for CD4 naive and three for CD4 memory; CD8 naive had two and CD8 memory one.

As defined, naive CD8 cells were CD45RO-negative and positively selected for CCR7, with terminally differentiated effector memory CD45RA+ cells excluded. A deep-level run was used for the assay. Measured with immunoSEQ multiplex PCR; TCRdb has only the in-frame clones, and not every one. The sample records about 2,100,000 clones, 93% being singletons. This receptor was obtained from a man aged 18-30 years in good health. Some clones in this sample may be carry-over from other donors' samples. The J gene is TRBJ2-7, the V gene TRBV27, with 8 nucleotides matching TRBD1. Sequencing input: naive CD8+ T cells from PBMCs. CDR3 region: CASSSTGTGLEQYF. For the CDR3, the DNA is TGTGCCAGCAGTTCCACCGGGACAGGCCTGGAGCAGTACTTC.